This T cell receptor (beta chain) was sequenced in a study of CD8 T cells in ankylosing spondylitis. Study-level findings and limits: There was a TCR beta motif, made of eight highly homologous variants, that appeared characteristic of ankylosing spondylitis blood. It was reported that disease-linked clones were significantly enriched in matched ankylosing spondylitis synovial fluid.

The germline V gene encodes CDR1 MNHEY and CDR2 SMNVEV (reference sequence). This CDR3 spans 15 amino acids. V lost 3 bases and J lost 3, with 15 bases in between. Making use of molecular barcodes, quantitative 5'-RACE generated TCR beta libraries. TCRdb redid the calling of the 5' RACE reads with MiXCR, one entry per CDR3 protein. The sample includes more than 400,000 distinct CDR3 sequences, approximately 5% seen only once; the top ten take 3.5%. This clonotype was detected ten times or more. Its antigen is still unknown. Material: blood, either unsorted or a sorted T cell fraction (not recorded which). The source is a male donor with ankylosing spondylitis. This sequence joins TRBV27 and TRBJ2-7, with D perhaps matching TRBD1 (6 bases). CDR3 in amino acids: CASSFADSLHYEQYF. Written as DNA, the CDR3 is TGTGCCAGCAGTTTCGCGGACAGTCTCCACTACGAGCAGTACTTC.